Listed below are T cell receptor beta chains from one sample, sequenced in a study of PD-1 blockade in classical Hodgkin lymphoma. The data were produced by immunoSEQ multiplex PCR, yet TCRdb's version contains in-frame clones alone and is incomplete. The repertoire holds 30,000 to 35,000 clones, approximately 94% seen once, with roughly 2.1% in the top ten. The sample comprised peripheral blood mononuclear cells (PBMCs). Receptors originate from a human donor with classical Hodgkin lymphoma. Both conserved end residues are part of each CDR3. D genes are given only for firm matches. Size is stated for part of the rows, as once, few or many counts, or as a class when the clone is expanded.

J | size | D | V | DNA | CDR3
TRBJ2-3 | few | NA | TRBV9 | TGTGCCAGCAGCGCCCACCAGAGGCAGGGCATGCAGTATTTT | CASSAHQRQGMQYF
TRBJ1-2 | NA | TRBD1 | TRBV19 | TGTGCCAGTAGTACGGGAGACAGGGGGCTTATCTATGGCTACACCTTC | CASSTGDRGLIYGYTF
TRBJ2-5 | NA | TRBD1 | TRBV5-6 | TGTGCCAGCAGCCTAGGGGGCGTCATTGAAGAGACCCAGTACTTC | CASSLGGVIEETQYF
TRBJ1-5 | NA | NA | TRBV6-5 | TGTGCCAGCAGACGGTGGAGGAGCGATCAGCCCCAGCATTTT | CASRRWRSDQPQHF
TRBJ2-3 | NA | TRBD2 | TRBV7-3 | TGTGCCAGCAGCTCAAGGACTAGCGGGGGGGCCATCCCGCAGTATTTT | CASSSRTSGGAIPQYF
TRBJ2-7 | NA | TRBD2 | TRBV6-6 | TGTGCCAGCAGCCGAGGGGTAGCGGGGTCTTACGAGCAGTACTTC | CASSRGVAGSYEQYF
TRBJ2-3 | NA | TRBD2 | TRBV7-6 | TGTGCCGTAACCCCTAGCGGAGCCCGCACAGATACGCAGTATTTT | CAVTPSGARTDTQYF
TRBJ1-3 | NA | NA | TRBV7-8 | TGTGCCAGCAGCCTAGCCCCTACCGAGCTGAGGATAGGAAACACCATATATTTT | CASSLAPTELRIGNTIYF
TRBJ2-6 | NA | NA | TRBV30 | TGTGCCTGGGGACAGTCTGGGGCCAACGTCCTGACTTTC | CAWGQSGANVLTF
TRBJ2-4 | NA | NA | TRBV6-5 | TGTGCCAGCAGTCGCGACAGAAACATTCAGTACTTC | CASSRDRNIQYF
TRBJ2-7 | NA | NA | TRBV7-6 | TGTGCCAGCAGCCCGGCGGGCCTTGGATACGAGCAGTACTTC | CASSPAGLGYEQYF
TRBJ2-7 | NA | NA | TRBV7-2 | TGTGCCAGCAGCGGGTACTACGAGCAGTACTTC | CASSGYYEQYF
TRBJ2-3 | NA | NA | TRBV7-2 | TGTGCCAGCAGCGCCTGGGGGGCGCGGAGAGATACGCAGTATTTT | CASSAWGARRDTQYF
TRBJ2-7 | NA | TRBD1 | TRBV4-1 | TGCGCCAGCAGCCAGCTGGACAGGGGCTACGAGCAGTACTTC | CASSQLDRGYEQYF
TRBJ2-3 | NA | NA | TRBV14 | TGTGCCAGCAGCTTGCTAGCCACAGATACGCAGTATTTT | CASSLLATDTQYF
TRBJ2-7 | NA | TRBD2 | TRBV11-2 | TGTGCCAGCAGACCCTTCCCTAGCGGGAGCTACGAGCAGTACTTC | CASRPFPSGSYEQYF
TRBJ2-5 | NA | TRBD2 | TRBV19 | TGTGCCAGTAGAATAGCGGGAGGGGCGGAGACCCAGTACTTC | CASRIAGGAETQYF
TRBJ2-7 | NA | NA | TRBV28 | TGTGCCAGCAGTCTGACCGGGACTCCTTCCCTCTACGAGCAGTACTTC | CASSLTGTPSLYEQYF
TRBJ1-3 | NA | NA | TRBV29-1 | TGCAGCGTCGCCCAAGCGGCTTTTGGACAGTCATGGTCTGGAAACACCATATATTTT | CSVAQAAFGQSWSGNTIYF
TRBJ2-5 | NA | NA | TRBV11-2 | TGTGCCAGCAGCTTAGATTTTACTTTAGGACGCCGGGAGACCCAGTACTTC | CASSLDFTLGRRETQYF
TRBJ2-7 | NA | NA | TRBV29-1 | TGCAGCGTTACCGGGGGAGGGACAGGTCACTACGAGCAGTACTTC | CSVTGGGTGHYEQYF
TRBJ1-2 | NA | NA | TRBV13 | TGTGCCAGCAGCCAGGGCCGTGAGTATGGCTACACCTTC | CASSQGREYGYTF
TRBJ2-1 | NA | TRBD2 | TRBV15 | TGTGCCACCAGCAGAGATCGAACTAGCGGTTACAATGAGCAGTTCTTC | CATSRDRTSGYNEQFF
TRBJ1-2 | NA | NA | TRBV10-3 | TGTGCCATCAGTGATCAGGGGTGGGGGACTAACTATGGCTACACCTTC | CAISDQGWGTNYGYTF
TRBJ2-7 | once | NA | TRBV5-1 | TGCGCCAGCAGCCCTTCCGGCGGCAGCTCCTACGAGCAGTACTTC | CASSPSGGSSYEQYF
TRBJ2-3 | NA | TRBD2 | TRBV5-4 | TGTGCCAGCAGTAGCGGGGGGGTCACAGATACGCAGTATTTT | CASSSGGVTDTQYF
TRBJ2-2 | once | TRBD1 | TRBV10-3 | TGTGCCATCAGTGCGACAGGGGGCATACACACCGGGGAGCTGTTTTTT | CAISATGGIHTGELFF